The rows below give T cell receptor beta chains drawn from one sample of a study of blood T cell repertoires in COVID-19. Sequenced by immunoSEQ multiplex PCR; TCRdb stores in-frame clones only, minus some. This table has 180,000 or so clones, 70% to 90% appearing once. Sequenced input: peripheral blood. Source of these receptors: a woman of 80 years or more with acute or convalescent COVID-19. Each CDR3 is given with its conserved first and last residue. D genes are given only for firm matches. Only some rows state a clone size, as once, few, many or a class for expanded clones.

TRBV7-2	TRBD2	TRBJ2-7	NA	TGTGCCAGCAGACGGACTAGCGTCCTGGACTCCTACGAGCAGTACTTC	CASRRTSVLDSYEQYF
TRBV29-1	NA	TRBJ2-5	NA	TGCAGCGTTCGACTTGGCTCAGTCCAAGAGACCCAGTACTTC	CSVRLGSVQETQYF
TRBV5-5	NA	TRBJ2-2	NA	TGTGCCAGCAGCTTAGGAGGGTTCGGAGGGGAGCTGTTTTTT	CASSLGGFGGELFF
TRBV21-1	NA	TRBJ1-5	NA	TGTGCCAGCAGCAAAGAGAATCAACCGCCCTGGGGAGGGAGGAATCAGCCCCAGCATTTT	CASSKENQPPWGGRNQPQHF
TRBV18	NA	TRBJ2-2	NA	TGTGCCAGCTCCCCGATGGGAGCCACCGGGGAGCTGTTTTTT	CASSPMGATGELFF
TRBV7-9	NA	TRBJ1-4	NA	TGTGCCAGCAGCTTAGGAGTGGTGATTGAAAAACTGTTTTTT	CASSLGVVIEKLFF
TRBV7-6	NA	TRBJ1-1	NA	TGTGCCAGCAGCCTGAGGTTAAACACTGAAGCTTTCTTT	CASSLRLNTEAFF
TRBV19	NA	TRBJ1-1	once	TGTGCCAGTAACCCTGGGCGGGGGGCCTATATGAACACTGAAGCTTTCTTT	CASNPGRGAYMNTEAFF
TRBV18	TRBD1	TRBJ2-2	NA	TGTGCCAGCTCAGAACAGGGGGCGAACACCGGGGAGCTGTTTTTT	CASSEQGANTGELFF
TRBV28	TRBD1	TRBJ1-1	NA	TGTGCCAGCAGTTTATGGACAGGGGAGAACACTGAAGCTTTCTTT	CASSLWTGENTEAFF
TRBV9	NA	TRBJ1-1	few	TGTGCCAGCAGCGTGGGGGGAAGGGGGAACACTGAAGCTTTCTTT	CASSVGGRGNTEAFF
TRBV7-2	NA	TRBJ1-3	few	TGTGCCAGCAGTCATCAGGGAAACACCATATATTTT	CASSHQGNTIYF
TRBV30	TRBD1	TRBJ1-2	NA	TGTGCCACAGGGGCGGGTAACTATGGCTACACCTTC	CATGAGNYGYTF
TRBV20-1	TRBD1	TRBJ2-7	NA	TGCAGTGCTAGTAAGGGACAGGGTTCCCACGAGCAGTACTTC	CSASKGQGSHEQYF
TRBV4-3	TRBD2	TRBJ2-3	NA	TGCGCCAGCAGCCAAGCGGGGGGTAGCGGGAGGGGAACAGATACGCAGTATTTT	CASSQAGGSGRGTDTQYF
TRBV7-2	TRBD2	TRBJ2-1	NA	TGTGCCAGCAGCTTGACAGGGACTAGCGGGAGCCGTGAGCAGTTCTTC	CASSLTGTSGSREQFF
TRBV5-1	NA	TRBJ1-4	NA	TGCGCCAGCAGCTTGGAAGCCGGGGAAAAACTGTTTTTT	CASSLEAGEKLFF
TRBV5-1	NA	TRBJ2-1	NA	TGCGCCAGCAGCGATGCGAACTCCTACAATGAGCAGTTCTTC	CASSDANSYNEQFF
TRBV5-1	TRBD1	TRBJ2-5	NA	TGCGCCAGCAGCTGGGGGGACAGGGGGCTTGCAGAGACCCAGTACTTC	CASSWGDRGLAETQYF
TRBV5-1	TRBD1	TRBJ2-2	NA	TGCGCCAGCAGCGCGGACAGGGTGGTGTCCGGGGAGCTGTTTTTT	CASSADRVVSGELFF
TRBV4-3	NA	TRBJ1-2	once	TGCGCCAGCGGGATACAGGGTGGGCCCGGCGGCTACACCTTC	CASGIQGGPGGYTF
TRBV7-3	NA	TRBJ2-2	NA	TGTGCCAGCAGCCCGAGTCGGGCCGGGGAGCTGTTTTTT	CASSPSRAGELFF
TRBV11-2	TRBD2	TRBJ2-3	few	TGTGCCAGCAGCCCCGGTTTGCTAGCGGGAGTGAAAGATACGCAGTATTTT	CASSPGLLAGVKDTQYF
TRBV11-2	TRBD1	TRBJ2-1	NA	TGTGCCAGCAGCTTACTACAGGGGTACAATGAGCAGTTCTTC	CASSLLQGYNEQFF
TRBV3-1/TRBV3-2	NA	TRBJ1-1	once	TGTGCCAGCAGCCAACAGGGTAACACTGAAGCTTTCTTT	CASSQQGNTEAFF
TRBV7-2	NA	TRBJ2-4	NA	TGTGCCAGCAGCTTAGTTCTCGCCCGGCCCGGGAACATTCAGTACTTC	CASSLVLARPGNIQYF
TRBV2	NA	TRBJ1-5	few	TGTGCCAGCTCCATTTTAAGACAGGTATCCGGTCAGCCCCAGCATTTT	CASSILRQVSGQPQHF